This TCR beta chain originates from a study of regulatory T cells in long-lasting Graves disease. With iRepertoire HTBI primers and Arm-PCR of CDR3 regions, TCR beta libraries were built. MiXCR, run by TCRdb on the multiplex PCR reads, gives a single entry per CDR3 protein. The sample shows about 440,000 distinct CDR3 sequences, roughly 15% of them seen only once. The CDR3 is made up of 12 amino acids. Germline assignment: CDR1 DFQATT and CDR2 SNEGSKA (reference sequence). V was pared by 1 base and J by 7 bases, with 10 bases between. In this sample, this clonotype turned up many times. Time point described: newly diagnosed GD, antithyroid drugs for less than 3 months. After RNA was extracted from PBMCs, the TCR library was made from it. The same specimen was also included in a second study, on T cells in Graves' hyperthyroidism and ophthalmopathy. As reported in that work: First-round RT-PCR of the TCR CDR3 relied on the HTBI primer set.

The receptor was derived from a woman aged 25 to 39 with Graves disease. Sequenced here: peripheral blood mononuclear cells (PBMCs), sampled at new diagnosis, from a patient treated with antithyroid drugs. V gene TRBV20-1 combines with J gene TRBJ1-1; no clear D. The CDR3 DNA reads TGCAGTGCTAGAGCTTCGGACGGTGAAGCTTTCTTT. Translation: CSARASDGEAFF.